This is a list of T cell receptor beta chains from one sample in a study of blood T cell repertoires in COVID-19. Repertoires were generated with immunoSEQ multiplex PCR, while TCRdb's copy carries only in-frame clones and drops some. The table shows about 49,000 clones, with 85% to 90% occurring only once. The sample comprised peripheral blood. These receptors originate from a man between 35 and 55 years old with active COVID-19. Each CDR3 is given without its conserved first and last residue. Clone size, where shown, is once, few, many, or a class for clones that have expanded.

J: TRBJ2-1; V: TRBV28; size: NA; length: 13; CDR3: ASSLLAELYNEQF
J: TRBJ2-1; V: TRBV6-5; size: NA; length: 13; CDR3: ASRLAGGVYNEQF
J: TRBJ2-3; V: TRBV5-1; size: NA; length: 13; CDR3: ASSPLTRVADTQY
J: TRBJ1-5; V: TRBV6-1; size: NA; length: 15; CDR3: ASSEALRGGSNQPQH
J: TRBJ1-5; V: TRBV10-3; size: NA; length: 13; CDR3: AISEDAYSNQPQH
J: TRBJ2-2; V: TRBV7-3; size: once; length: 12; CDR3: ASSFRRGDGELF
J: TRBJ2-6; V: TRBV2; size: NA; length: 12; CDR3: ATSRDTGANVLT
J: TRBJ1-5; V: TRBV7-9; size: NA; length: 14; CDR3: ASSPPGEGSNQPQH
J: TRBJ1-2; V: TRBV19; size: once; length: 13; CDR3: ASSTGTPLGYGYT
J: TRBJ2-7; V: TRBV2; size: NA; length: 15; CDR3: ASRALSSGGSLNEQY
J: TRBJ2-7; V: TRBV5-1; size: NA; length: 13; CDR3: ASSLVPGLAGEQY
J: TRBJ2-1; V: TRBV7-2; size: NA; length: 13; CDR3: ASSLTGTAYNEQF
J: TRBJ1-6; V: TRBV21-1; size: NA; length: 14; CDR3: ASTLRAEGYNSPLH
J: TRBJ2-7; V: TRBV2; size: NA; length: 13; CDR3: ASSEGQGANYEQY
J: TRBJ1-1; V: TRBV5-1; size: NA; length: 11; CDR3: ASRSRLNTEAF
J: TRBJ2-7; V: TRBV15; size: NA; length: 14; CDR3: ATSRPTTSGNHEQY
J: TRBJ1-1; V: TRBV24-1; size: NA; length: 15; CDR3: ATSGPGEGGRRTEAF
J: TRBJ2-5; V: TRBV4-1; size: NA; length: 16; CDR3: ASSPLNPQGDRQETQY
J: TRBJ2-3; V: TRBV7-3; size: NA; length: 15; CDR3: ASSPLAEPTSTDTQY
J: TRBJ2-7; V: TRBV27; size: NA; length: 13; CDR3: ASSFLGQPAYEQY
J: TRBJ2-1; V: TRBV24-1; size: NA; length: 10; CDR3: ATSDFAGEQF
J: TRBJ2-3; V: TRBV19; size: NA; length: 15; CDR3: ASSIPGLETSTDTQY
J: TRBJ1-1; V: TRBV12-3/TRBV12-4; size: NA; length: 10; CDR3: ASRTGVTEAF
J: TRBJ1-4; V: TRBV7-6; size: few; length: 12; CDR3: ASSPGTGWEKLF
J: TRBJ2-1; V: TRBV3-1/TRBV3-2; size: NA; length: 10; CDR3: ASSSSGGEQF
J: TRBJ2-7; V: TRBV7-6; size: NA; length: 14; CDR3: ASSLRAGVEGYEQY
J: TRBJ2-3; V: TRBV9; size: NA; length: 11; CDR3: ASSVGQSDTQY
J: TRBJ2-2; V: TRBV19; size: NA; length: 15; CDR3: ASSLRGRATNTGELF
J: TRBJ1-2; V: TRBV5-1; size: once; length: 11; CDR3: ASSETTDYGYT